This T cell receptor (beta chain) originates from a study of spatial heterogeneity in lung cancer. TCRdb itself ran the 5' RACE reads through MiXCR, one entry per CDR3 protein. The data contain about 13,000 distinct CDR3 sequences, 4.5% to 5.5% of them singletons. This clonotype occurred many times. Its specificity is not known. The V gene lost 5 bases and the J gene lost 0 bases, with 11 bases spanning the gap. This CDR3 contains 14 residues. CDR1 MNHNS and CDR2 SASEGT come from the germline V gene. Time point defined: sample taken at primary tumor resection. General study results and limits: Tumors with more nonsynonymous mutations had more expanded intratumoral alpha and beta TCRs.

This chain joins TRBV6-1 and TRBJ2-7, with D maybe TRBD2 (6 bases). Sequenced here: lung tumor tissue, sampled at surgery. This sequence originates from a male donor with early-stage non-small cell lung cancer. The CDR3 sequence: CASSRDSNSYEQYF. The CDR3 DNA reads TGTGCCAGCAGTAGGGACTCCAACTCCTACGAGCAGTACTTC.